A single sample is the source of the 17 T cell receptor beta chains below, sequenced in a study of technical replicates of blood from a handful of donors. Profiled with immunoSEQ multiplex PCR; TCRdb holds only in-frame clones, not every one. This sample has around 58,000 clones, with approximately 86% found just once. Material: PBMCs. The receptors come from a human donor in good health. Some clones in this sample may be carry-over from other donors' samples.

This sequence joins TRBV18 and TRBJ1-3; tentative D call: TRBD1 (6 bases). Germline loops: CDR1 KGHSH, CDR2 LQKENI. The CDR3 runs to 16 residues. Trimming shortened V by 4 bases and J by 0 bases, and 13 bases separated the two germline ends. CDR3 amino acids: CASSLPRTVSGNTIYF. DNA for the CDR3: TGTGCCAGCTCACTACCAAGGACAGTCTCTGGAAACACCATATATTTT.

This clone was observed a few times. This chain uses TRBV7-3 with TRBJ1-1; possibly TRBD1 for D (6 bases). Germline CDR1 is SGHTA and CDR2 is FQGTGA. The V end was cut by 5 bases, the J end by 3 bases, with 10 bases between. The CDR3 is 13 amino acids. The CDR3 loop is CASSLDSYTEAFF. The CDR3 coding sequence is TGTGCCAGCAGCCTGGACAGTTACACTGAAGCTTTCTTT.

The chain combines TRBV27 with TRBJ1-1, with 8 bases lining up with TRBD1. Germline CDR1 is MNHEY and CDR2 is SMNVEV (reference sequence). V shed 6 bases, J shed 8 bases, and the junction held 17 bases outside the gene matches. This CDR3 has 16 residues. CDR3 loop: CASRKPTRTGLEEAFF. The CDR3 DNA reads TGTGCCAGCAGAAAACCCACCCGGACAGGGTTGGAGGAAGCTTTCTTT.

In its sample, this clone was seen many times. Different DNA sequences within this sample yield the same CDR3. The V call is TRBV11-2, the J call TRBJ2-1, with D perhaps matching TRBD1 (6 bases). Germline V gives CDR1 SGHAT, CDR2 FQNNGV. This CDR3 contains 15 residues. V shed 5 bases and J shed 3 bases, with 14 bases lying between them. This chain's CDR3 is CASSLRQGIYNEQFF. The CDR3 DNA reads TGTGCCAGCAGCCTGCGGCAGGGGATCTACAATGAGCAGTTCTTC.

The chain combines TRBV9 with TRBJ2-6, with 7 bases fitting TRBD1. The CDR3 consists of 18 residues. V gave up 2 bases and J gave up 0 bases; unmatched junction bases: 8. Germline V gene sequence: CDR1 SGDLS, CDR2 YYNGEE. The CDR3 spells CASSVGQQTLSGANVLTF. As DNA, the CDR3 is TGTGCCAGCAGCGTGGGACAGCAAACTCTCTCTGGGGCCAACGTCCTGACTTTC.

V is TRBV20-1 and J is TRBJ2-7; no clear D gene. This CDR3 is built from 10 residues. Germline V lookup: CDR1 DFQATT, CDR2 SNEGSKA (reference sequence). V lost 5 bases, J lost 4 bases, and 6 bases lay in between. CDR3 region: CSAEKYEQYF. The DNA for the CDR3 is TGCAGTGCTGAGAAGTACGAGCAGTACTTC.

This clone was found a few times. CDR3 DNA: TGTGCCAGCAGTCTAGCCCTGGGGGGGGTCTTCCACGAGCAGTACTTC. Amino acid sequence: CASSLALGGVFHEQYF. V gene TRBV27 combines with J gene TRBJ2-7; 7 bases are a match to TRBD2. The V gene end was trimmed by 5 bases and the J gene end by 5 bases; junction bases not matched to a gene: 15. The CDR3 has 16 amino acids. The germline V gene encodes CDR1 MNHEY and CDR2 SMNVEV (reference sequence).

This clone has a single count. The chain couples TRBV27 to TRBJ2-7, with 10 bases lining up with TRBD2. The length of the CDR3 is 15 residues. V lost 6 bases, J lost 3 bases, and 8 bases stayed unmatched. Germline V gene sequence: CDR1 MNHEY, CDR2 SMNVEV (reference sequence). CDR3 in amino acids: CASSLTSGVFYEQYF. The DNA for the CDR3 is TGTGCCAGCAGCCTCACTAGCGGGGTCTTCTACGAGCAGTACTTC.

This chain joins TRBV18 and TRBJ1-3, with 8 bases identical to TRBD1. There are 18 residues in the CDR3. Looked up from germline, CDR1 is KGHSH and CDR2 is LQKENI. After removal of 3 bases from V and 0 bases from J, the junction contained 10 bases not matched to a gene. The CDR3 region is CASSPPLRQGASGNTIYF. The CDR3 DNA follows: TGTGCCAGCTCACCCCCCCTGCGTCAGGGGGCCTCTGGAAACACCATATATTTT.

This rearrangement joins TRBV11-2 to TRBJ1-2; 10 positions agree with TRBD1. This CDR3 comprises 15 residues. Per the germline V gene, CDR1 is SGHAT and CDR2 is FQNNGV. J was trimmed by 8 bases and V by 5 bases; bases with no gene match: 11. The CDR3 region is CASSPDRGRIRGYTF. Here the CDR3 DNA reads TGTGCCAGCAGCCCCGACAGGGGGCGAATCCGAGGCTACACCTTC.

V usage is TRBV5-4 and J usage is TRBJ2-1, with D perhaps matching TRBD1 (5 bases). CDR1 and CDR2 from the germline V gene are SGHNT and YYREEE (reference sequence). V lost 2 bases and J lost 4, with 13 bases in between. This CDR3 is built from 15 residues. This CDR3 reads CASSFDTGPYNEQFF. DNA of the CDR3: TGTGCCAGCAGCTTTGATACAGGTCCTTACAATGAGCAGTTCTTC.

This chain uses TRBV6-7 with TRBJ1-1; 8 bases agree with TRBD1. TRBV6-7 is labeled an ORF, and its function is uncertain. The CDR3 runs to 17 residues. V was clipped by 7 bases and J by 0 bases; unmatched bases: 13. This chain's CDR3 is CASTPLGTGDMNTEAFF. DNA for the CDR3: TGTGCCAGCACTCCCTTAGGGACAGGTGATATGAACACTGAAGCTTTCTTT.

The chain links TRBV7-2 to TRBJ2-2; tentatively, D is TRBD2 (5 bases). CDR3 length: 14 amino acids. V was trimmed by 3 bases and J by 5 bases, leaving 10 bases between them. Germline values: CDR1 SGHTA, CDR2 FQGNSA. CDR3 bases: TGTGCCAGCAGCTTTTCGGGGTTTACCGGGGAGCTGTTTTTT. It specifies CASSFSGFTGELFF.

This chain joins TRBV5-1 and TRBJ2-3, with 9 bases identical to TRBD1. J lost 5 bases, V lost 0 bases, and 7 bases had no gene match. Germline V CDR1 and CDR2: SGHRS, YFSETQ. The CDR3 runs 16 residues. The CDR3 protein is CASSLEGTGKVDTQYF. In DNA, the CDR3 is TGCGCCAGCAGCTTGGAAGGGACAGGGAAGGTAGATACGCAGTATTTT.

CDR3 DNA sequence: TGCGCCAGCAGCTTGGGACTAGCGACGACCGGGGAGCTGTTTTTT. Protein: CASSLGLATTGELFF. The rearrangement links TRBV5-1 to TRBJ2-2; 8 bases match TRBD2. The CDR3 length is 15 residues. V shed 0 bases, J shed 5 bases, and the junction held 3 bases outside the gene matches. CDR1 is SGHRS and CDR2 is YFSETQ in the germline V gene.

The chain joins TRBV18 to TRBJ1-2; D remains ambiguous. Trimming removed 3 bases from V and 1 base from J, with 21 bases in between. The CDR3 is 18 amino acids. Germline V gene data show CDR1 as KGHSH and CDR2 as LQKENI. For the CDR3, the DNA is TGTGCCAGCTCACCGTTCACCCGGACTTCCACATTTAACTATGGCTACACCTTC. It codes for CASSPFTRTSTFNYGYTF.

The V and J genes are TRBV7-2 and TRBJ2-7, with D maybe TRBD1 (6 bases). V lost 2 bases to trimming and J lost 1 base, with 12 bases between them. Germline V gene data show CDR1 as SGHTA and CDR2 as FQGNSA. The CDR3 contains 15 residues. The CDR3 loop reads CASSLMGQSSYEQYF. The CDR3 DNA reads TGTGCCAGCAGCTTAATGGGACAAAGTTCCTACGAGCAGTACTTC.